Described below is a single T cell receptor beta chain sequence and its context. The entry originates in a study of shared clonotypes between healthy human individuals. The CDR3 length is 13 residues. V lost 5 bases and J lost 5; bases outside the gene matches: 3. Germline values: CDR1 SGHAT, CDR2 FQNNGV. For each subset, genomic DNA was distributed in equal portions over several immunoSEQ plates. The method was immunoSEQ multiplex PCR; TCRdb's version includes in-frame clones alone and lacks a portion of them. The repertoire holds over a million clones, with 95% to 99% as singletons. The receptor's source is a man aged 30 to 39 in good health. The material sequenced was naive CD4+ T cells sorted from blood. Subset indicated: CD45RA+ positively selected. V gene TRBV11-2 combines with J gene TRBJ1-5, with TRBD1 matching over 7 bases. The CDR3 region is CASSADRDQPQHF. In DNA, the CDR3 is TGTGCCAGCAGCGCCGACAGGGATCAGCCCCAGCATTTT.